The 17 T cell receptor beta chains listed next were all sequenced from one sample in a study of radiotherapy plus CTLA-4 blockade in lung cancer. Profiled with immunoSEQ multiplex PCR; TCRdb holds only in-frame clones, not every one. The top ten hold just over 9.5% of the sample, which has 40,000 or so clones, approximately 70% seen once. The source was peripheral blood, collected from a patient treated with radiotherapy plus ipilimumab. The receptor source for this set is a human donor with non-small cell lung cancer who had stable disease on radiotherapy plus ipilimumab.

This rearrangement joins TRBV19 to TRBJ1-1, with D hard to call. V dropped 11 bases and J dropped 6 bases, with 19 bases sitting between them. Germline V gene data show CDR1 as LNHDA and CDR2 as SQIVND (reference sequence). The CDR3 spans 13 residues. The CDR3 reads CAVLDPGLSEAFF. The DNA for the CDR3 is TGTGCCGTACTAGACCCTGGATTATCTGAAGCTTTCTTT.

The rearrangement uses TRBV5-8 and TRBJ1-5; D unresolved. The CDR3 runs 16 residues. Per the germline V gene, CDR1 is SGHTS and CDR2 is YDEGEE. Trimming cost V 3 bases and J 1 base, with 14 bases left between them. The DNA for the CDR3 is TGTGCCAGCAGCTCCCCGAGCTTCCGGAGCAATCAGCCCCAGCATTTT. As protein: CASSSPSFRSNQPQHF.

J is TRBJ2-3 and V is TRBV11-2; D is possibly TRBD1 (6 bases). CDR3 size: 15 residues. V shed 3 bases and J shed 2 bases, with 12 bases lying between them. In germline, CDR1 is SGHAT, CDR2 FQNNGV. For the CDR3, the DNA is TGTGCCAGCAGCTTGGCAGGACAGCTCACAGATACGCAGTATTTT. Translation: CASSLAGQLTDTQYF.

The V and J genes are TRBV11-2 and TRBJ1-2; weak D call: TRBD1 (5 bases). The CDR3 has 13 residues. CDR1 SGHAT and CDR2 FQNNGV come from the germline V gene. Deletions cut 3 bases from V and 4 bases from J, with 9 bases between. Written as DNA, the CDR3 is TGTGCCAGCAGCTTTTCACAGGCCTATGGCTACACCTTC. It translates to CASSFSQAYGYTF.

The count of this clone is one. The V and J genes are TRBV4-1 and TRBJ2-7; 13 bases are shared with TRBD2. Trimming removed 2 bases from V and 0 bases from J; junction bases left unmatched: 7. Germline V gene sequence: CDR1 MGHRA, CDR2 YSYEKL. CDR3 size: 18 residues. The CDR3 sequence: CASSQLTSGGGLSYEQYF. The CDR3 DNA follows: TGCGCCAGCAGCCAACTTACTAGCGGGGGGGGTCTCTCCTACGAGCAGTACTTC.

V and J are TRBV4-1 and TRBJ2-2; D ambiguous. V was clipped by 3 bases and J by 2 bases, with 10 bases between them. CDR3 length: 15 amino acids. Germline V CDR1 and CDR2: MGHRA, YSYEKL. CDR3 DNA: TGCGCCAGCAGCCAGTGGTCAGGTAACACCGGGGAGCTGTTTTTT. It encodes CASSQWSGNTGELFF.

The sample holds a few counts of this clone. The rearrangement links TRBV5-4 to TRBJ1-1; 7 positions agree with TRBD1. The CDR3 is 12 residues long. V lost 6 bases, J lost 11 bases, and 10 bases stayed unmatched. The germline V gene has CDR1 SGHNT and CDR2 YYREEE (reference sequence). The CDR3 DNA is TGTGCCAGCAACGGGGACAGCAGGAGGGCTTTCTTT. It yields the protein CASNGDSRRAFF.

V usage is TRBV15 and J usage is TRBJ2-5, with TRBD1 matching over 9 bases. V shed 5 bases and J 4 bases; nucleotides not matched to a gene: 11. CDR3 length: 16 residues. Germline CDR1 reads LNHNV; CDR2 reads YYDKDF (reference sequence). The CDR3 region is CATSLPQTGGIETQYF. For the CDR3, the DNA is TGTGCCACCAGCCTTCCCCAGACAGGGGGGATAGAGACCCAGTACTTC.

The chain joins TRBV10-3 to TRBJ1-2, with TRBD1 identical over 8 bases. V gave up 5 bases and J gave up 6 bases; unmatched junction bases: 2. Germline lookup yields CDR1 ENHRY and CDR2 SYGVKD. This CDR3 is built from 12 residues. Here the CDR3 DNA reads TGTGCCATCAGTTGGACAGGGAATGGCTACACCTTC. It specifies CAISWTGNGYTF.

This chain links TRBV7-8 with TRBJ2-6; TRBD1 is a possible D gene (6 bases). Between the trimmed V and J ends, which lost 2 bases and 0 bases, there was a span of 8 bases. Germline V lookup: CDR1 SGHVS, CDR2 FQNEAQ. The CDR3 spans 16 residues. The chain's CDR3 is CASSLRGSSGANVLTF. The CDR3, as DNA: TGTGCCAGCAGCTTAAGGGGGTCCTCTGGGGCCAACGTCCTGACTTTC.

This sequence joins TRBV18 and TRBJ2-7; TRBD2 might be the D (6 bases). The ends were cut back, 6 bases at V and 0 bases at J, with 12 bases in the middle. The CDR3 runs 14 residues. Germline V lookup: CDR1 KGHSH, CDR2 LQKENI. CDR3 coding DNA: TGTGCCAGCTCGGAGGGACCCACCTCCTACGAGCAGTACTTC. Its translation: CASSEGPTSYEQYF.

The rearrangement joins TRBV5-1 to TRBJ1-2; 7 bases are shared with TRBD1. CDR3 length: 15 amino acids. With 4 bases clipped from V and 0 bases from J, the junction kept 6 bases outside the gene matches. Looked up from germline, CDR1 is SGHRS and CDR2 is YFSETQ. The CDR3 DNA sequence: TGCGCCAGCAGCCGCCAGGGGGACGCTAACTATGGCTACACCTTC. Amino acids: CASSRQGDANYGYTF.

The gene calls are TRBV27 and TRBJ1-2; D perhaps matches TRBD1 (5 bases). CDR3 length equals 12 residues. The V gene's germline CDR1 is MNHEY and CDR2 SMNVEV (reference sequence). V was shortened by 10 bases and J by 8 bases, with 17 bases between the two germline ends. The CDR3 region is CATVAYGAGYTF. As DNA, the CDR3 is TGTGCCACCGTGGCCTATGGGGCGGGCTACACCTTC.

The chain has TRBV20-1 and TRBJ1-1; D not resolved. Germline V lookup: CDR1 DFQATT, CDR2 SNEGSKA (reference sequence). Trimming cost V 0 bases and J 13 bases, with 12 bases left between them. The length of the CDR3 is 11 residues. CDR3 loop: CSARDTPESFF. In nucleotides, the CDR3 is TGCAGTGCTAGAGACACCCCAGAAAGTTTCTTT.

V and J are TRBV2 and TRBJ2-7; D perhaps matches TRBD2 (5 bases). CDR3 length equals 15 residues. Germline V gives CDR1 SNHLY, CDR2 FYNNEI. Trimming took 5 bases from V and 1 from J, leaving 15 bases between them. CDR3 loop: CASSSSNMRSYEQYF. The CDR3 coding sequence is TGTGCCAGCAGTTCTAGCAATATGAGATCCTACGAGCAGTACTTC.

The V gene is TRBV19, the J gene TRBJ2-4; tentative D call: TRBD2 (6 bases). With 1 base removed from V and 3 bases from J, the gap between germline ends came to 13 bases. The CDR3 extends over 16 amino acids. CDR1 is LNHDA and CDR2 is SQIVND in the germline V gene (reference sequence). CDR3 amino acids: CASSIAGVNDKNIQYF. The CDR3 DNA is TGTGCCAGTAGTATAGCGGGGGTTAATGACAAAAACATTCAGTACTTC.

This clone was seen only a few times. The J gene is TRBJ2-7, the V gene TRBV29-1, with 7 positions matching TRBD1. The CDR3 is made up of 14 amino acids. The V and J ends lost 6 bases and 0 bases, in that order; junction bases with no gene match: 8. Germline V CDR1 and CDR2: SQVTM, ANQGSEA. The CDR3 spells CSVTDRTSSYEQYF. DNA for the CDR3: TGCAGCGTGACGGACAGGACAAGCTCCTACGAGCAGTACTTC.